The 27 T cell receptor beta chains in this list originate from one sample, sequenced in a study of CD8+CD57+ T cells in acquired aplastic anemia. Patients included in sequencing had previously demonstrated CD8+CD57+ cell expansion by flow cytometry. Genomic DNA, the template, was used for profiling of the TCR beta VDJ and CDR3. TCRdb fed the reads into MiXCR, producing one record per CDR3 protein. Seen here are 150,000 to 170,000 distinct CDR3 sequences, about 50% observed once, and the top ten hold approximately 12%. Sequencing was done on a sample of sorted CD4+, CD8+, or CD8+CD57+ T cells (not recorded which) from PBMCs. These TCRs come from a human donor with aplastic anemia.

J is TRBJ1-1 and V is TRBV7-8, with D perhaps matching TRBD1 (5 bases). V lost 0 bases, J lost 3 bases, and 8 bases lay in between. Germline values: CDR1 SGHVS, CDR2 FQNEAQ. The CDR3 spans 14 residues. CDR3 nucleotide sequence: TGTGCCAGCAGCTTAGCGGGGGGATACACTGAAGCTTTCTTT. This encodes CASSLAGGYTEAFF.

This clonotype was observed at least ten times. The chain is built from TRBV2 and TRBJ2-1; 13 bases are a match to TRBD2. The V segment lost 10 bases and the J segment 6 bases; nucleotides outside the gene matches: 3. This CDR3 has 13 residues. CDR1 is SNHLY, CDR2 FYNNEI, per germline. This chain's CDR3 is CATWTSGGNEQFF. Here the CDR3 DNA reads TGTGCCACATGGACTAGCGGGGGCAATGAGCAGTTCTTC.

The chain couples TRBV20-1 to TRBJ1-5, with D hard to call. This CDR3 region has 13 residues. Trimming removed 8 bases at V and 7 bases at J, with 18 bases between. Germline V gives CDR1 DFQATT, CDR2 SNEGSKA (reference sequence). The CDR3 DNA sequence: TGCAGTCAGGTGGCATGGACGGGACAGCCCCAGCATTTT. The encoded protein is CSQVAWTGQPQHF.

This clonotype was recorded at least ten times. A junction end diverges from the germline sequence, so it may reflect a read error. V gene TRBV6-5 combines with J gene TRBJ1-2, with unresolved D. Germline loops: CDR1 MNHEY, CDR2 SVGAGI. The CDR3 is made up of 10 amino acids. CDR3 coding DNA: TGTGCCAGCAGTTACCCGCCCCAGGTTTTC. Translating it yields CASSYPPQVF.

The rearrangement joins TRBV20-1 to TRBJ2-1; TRBD2 agrees at 13 bases. The CDR3 has 13 amino acids. Germline loops: CDR1 DFQATT, CDR2 SNEGSKA (reference sequence). V lost 8 bases, J lost 9 bases, and 7 bases stayed unmatched. The DNA of the CDR3 is TGCAGTCCGACTAGCGGGAGGTTCGGTGAGCAGTTCTTC. This codes for CSPTSGRFGEQFF.

The chain couples TRBV24-1 to TRBJ1-2, with D unresolved. In germline, CDR1 is KGHDR, CDR2 SFDVKD. V lost 4 bases, J lost 3 bases, and 8 bases lay in between. The CDR3 spans 13 residues. DNA of the CDR3: TGTGCCACCAGTGACCCCCCGGACTATGGCTACACCTTC. Protein sequence: CATSDPPDYGYTF.

This rearrangement joins TRBV6-1 to TRBJ2-7, with D unresolved. CDR3 length equals 12 residues. Germline assignment: CDR1 MNHNS and CDR2 SASEGT. The V end lost 6 bases, the J end lost 4 bases, and 10 bases lay between the germline ends. CDR3 sequence (DNA): TGTGCCAGCAGCCCCCTCGGTTACGAGCAGTACTTC. This codes for CASSPLGYEQYF.

This clonotype has ten or more counts. The rearrangement links TRBV29-1 to TRBJ2-7; no clear D gene. CDR1 and CDR2 (germline): SQVTM, ANQGSEA. The CDR3 sequence is 14 residues long. Trimming shortened V by 4 bases and J by 5 bases, and 18 bases separated the two germline ends. As DNA, the CDR3 is TGCAGCGTTGGATCCAGAAGGGTGCGACACGAGCAGTACTTC. Translated: CSVGSRRVRHEQYF.

The chain is built from TRBV5-6 and TRBJ1-6; D perhaps matches TRBD1 (6 bases). The V and J ends lost 6 bases and 10 bases respectively, with 14 bases between them. Germline CDR1 SGHDT, CDR2 YYEEEE. The CDR3 extends over 13 amino acids. CDR3 sequence: CASTAWGLSPLHF. In nucleotides, the CDR3 is TGTGCCAGCACCGCCTGGGGGCTCTCACCCCTCCACTTT.

This clonotype was recorded at least ten times. The CDR3 coding sequence is TGTGCCAGCAGCACCTGGACTAGCGGGGAGGGAACCGGGGAGCTGTTTTTT. Its protein is CASSTWTSGEGTGELFF. The V call is TRBV11-2, the J call TRBJ2-2; 12 nucleotides match TRBD2. The CDR3 contains 17 residues. Germline CDR1 is SGHAT and CDR2 is FQNNGV. Unmatched junction bases numbered 9, after V lost 5 bases and J lost 5 bases.

This sequence joins TRBV10-3 and TRBJ1-1; TRBD1 agrees at 7 bases. The V gene's germline CDR1 is ENHRY and CDR2 SYGVKD. CDR3 size: 15 residues. Trimming removed 6 bases from V and 3 bases from J; junction bases left unmatched: 10. DNA of the CDR3: TGTGCCATCAGGAAACAGGGGAATGAACACACTGAAGCTTTCTTT. Translation: CAIRKQGNEHTEAFF.

On this clonotype itself: One end of the junction varies from germline; a read error may be responsible. This sequence joins TRBV19 and TRBJ1-5; D ambiguous. The CDR3 extends over 14 amino acids. Germline loops: CDR1 LNHDA, CDR2 SQIVND (reference sequence). For the CDR3, the DNA is TGTGCCAGTAGCCCATTGAGACTGAATCAGCCCCAGCACTTT. Translated: CASSPLRLNQPQHF.

The rearrangement links TRBV24-1 to TRBJ2-3; TRBD1 is a possible D gene (5 bases). Germline assignment: CDR1 KGHDR and CDR2 SFDVKD. The CDR3 is 16 residues long. V gave up 4 bases and J gave up 2 bases, with 15 bases separating them. The CDR3 sequence: CATSDAKGQITDTQYF. The CDR3 coding sequence is TGTGCCACCAGTGACGCCAAGGGGCAGATCACAGATACGCAGTATTTT.

This clonotype was recorded many times. The chain combines TRBV19 with TRBJ1-1, with 8 bases lining up with TRBD1. V was pared by 5 bases and J by 4 bases, with 3 bases of the junction left unmatched. In germline, CDR1 is LNHDA, CDR2 SQIVND (reference sequence). The CDR3 sequence is 13 residues long. CDR3 sequence (DNA): TGTGCCAGTAGTGTCACAGGGGGCACTGAAGCTTTCTTT. It codes for CASSVTGGTEAFF.

V is TRBV16 and J is TRBJ1-1, with TRBD1 matching 9 bases. CDR3 length: 16 amino acids. CDR1 KGHSY and CDR2 FQNENV come from the germline V gene. Unmatched junction bases numbered 13, after V lost 6 bases and J lost 5 bases. The CDR3 nucleotides are TGTGCCAGCAGTCACCGGGACAGGGTCATTAGGACTGAAGCTTTCTTT. Translation: CASSHRDRVIRTEAFF.

This clonotype rates as medium-sized (0.01 to 0.1%). The chain uses TRBV20-1 and TRBJ2-1, with D possibly being TRBD1 (5 bases). V dropped 2 bases and J dropped 5 bases, with 7 bases sitting between them. Looked up from germline, CDR1 is DFQATT and CDR2 is SNEGSKA (reference sequence). The CDR3 totals 12 residues. The CDR3 region is CSARRRDNEQFF. The CDR3 nucleotides are TGCAGTGCTAGACGCAGGGACAATGAGCAGTTCTTC.

V gene TRBV10-3 combines with J gene TRBJ2-7; 12 bases align to TRBD2. CDR1 is ENHRY, CDR2 SYGVKD, per germline. CDR3 length equals 14 residues. With V trimmed by 10 bases and J by 2 bases, 6 bases remained unmatched. CDR3: CATLAGGGTYEQYF. As DNA, the CDR3 is TGTGCCACCCTAGCGGGAGGGGGAACCTACGAGCAGTACTTC.

Of note for this clonotype: A much bigger clone sits one base away, suggesting this may be a read error. This rearrangement joins TRBV3-1 to TRBJ2-5, with 9 bases that match TRBD2. J was trimmed by 7 bases and V by 0 bases; bases with no gene match: 9. CDR3 length: 16 residues. Germline CDR1 is LGHDT and CDR2 is YNNKEL (reference sequence). The CDR3 DNA reads TGTGCCAGCAGCCAAGATGCGGGGGGGGCTCGAGTGACCCAGTACTTC. It encodes CASSQDAGGARVTQYF.

This clonotype has a single count. This chain links TRBV2 with TRBJ2-3, with TRBD2 matching over 8 bases. This CDR3 is built from 14 residues. Per germline, CDR1 SNHLY and CDR2 FYNNEI. V was pared by 4 bases and J by 4 bases, with 4 bases of the junction left unmatched. DNA of the CDR3: TGTGCCAGCAGTGGGACTAGCCCGCCAGATACGCAGTATTTT. It translates to CASSGTSPPDTQYF. Based on the CDR3 plus reference TRBV2 and TRBJ2-3, the full variable domain is EPEVTQTPSHQVTQMGQEVILRCVPISNHLYFYWYRQILGQKVEFLVSFYNNEISEKSEIFDDQFSVERPDGSNFTLKIRSTKLEDSAMYFCASSGTSPPDTQYFGPGTRLTVL.

Of note for this clonotype: No conserved phenylalanine or tryptophan is present at the end of the CDR3, so a read error is the likely explanation. The chain recombines TRBV29-1 with TRBJ2-5, with 11 bases lining up with TRBD1. V lost 4 bases, J lost 4 bases, and 2 bases stayed unmatched. CDR1 is SQVTM and CDR2 is ANQGSEA in the germline V gene. The CDR3 is 13 amino acids. CDR3 in DNA: TGCAGCGTTGCCGGGACAGGGGGAGAGACCCAGTACCTC. Translation gives CSVAGTGGETQYL.

The sample holds many counts of this clonotype. The genes are TRBV9 and TRBJ2-7; D call uncertain. V shed 4 bases and J shed 3 bases, with 17 bases lying between them. The CDR3 is 15 amino acids. Germline loops: CDR1 SGDLS, CDR2 YYNGEE. In DNA, the CDR3 is TGTGCCAGCAGCCCTACGACGGCAGGTAACTACGAGCAGTACTTC. Translating it yields CASSPTTAGNYEQYF.

The sample holds many counts of this clonotype. V gene TRBV7-9 combines with J gene TRBJ1-5; no clear D. V lost 4 bases and J lost 4, with 11 bases in between. Germline values: CDR1 SEHNR, CDR2 FQNEAQ (reference sequence). This CDR3 is 14 amino acids long. The CDR3 bases are TGTGCCAGCAGCTCAACATACTCTAATCAGCCCCAGCATTTT. Encoded protein: CASSSTYSNQPQHF.

This clonotype was counted ten times or more. The genes are TRBV7-9 and TRBJ2-7; D may be TRBD1 or TRBD2 (5 bases each). The V and J ends lost 0 bases and 0 bases respectively, with 6 bases between them. This CDR3 region has 14 residues. Germline-derived CDR1 and CDR2 are SEHNR and FQNEAQ (reference sequence). The CDR3 protein is CASSLAGDSYEQYF. DNA of the CDR3: TGTGCCAGCAGCTTAGCGGGGGACTCCTACGAGCAGTACTTC. The entire variable domain, with the rest obtained from reference TRBV7-9 and TRBJ2-7, is as follows: DTGVSQNPRHKITKRGQNVTFRCDPISEHNRLYWYRQTLGQGPEFLTYFQNEAQLEKSRLLSDRFSAERPKGSFSTLEIQRTEQGDSAMYLCASSLAGDSYEQYFGPGTRLTVT.

The J gene is TRBJ1-5, the V gene TRBV19; TRBD1 might be the D (6 bases). Germline V gene lookup returns CDR1 LNHDA and CDR2 SQIVND (reference sequence). V gave up 7 bases and J gave up 2 bases, with 12 bases separating them. The CDR3 loop spans 14 amino acids. The CDR3 loop reads CASKYRQGNQPQHF. The CDR3 DNA is TGTGCCAGTAAATATCGACAGGGCAATCAGCCCCAGCATTTT.

This clonotype was recorded many times. This chain links TRBV2 with TRBJ2-7; TRBD2 matches at 12 bases. The germline V gene has CDR1 SNHLY and CDR2 FYNNEI. The CDR3 has 14 amino acids. With V trimmed by 7 bases and J by 4 bases, 5 bases remained unmatched. CDR3 nucleotides: TGTGCCAGCACCCCTAGCGGGGGGGCATACGAGCAGTACTTC. Amino acid sequence: CASTPSGGAYEQYF.

This chain links TRBV20-1 with TRBJ2-1; 8 bases align to TRBD2. The CDR3 is 15 amino acids. V lost 4 bases and J lost 0; bases outside the gene matches: 5. From germline, CDR1 is DFQATT and CDR2 SNEGSKA (reference sequence). The CDR3: CSATGGTSSYNEQFF. CDR3 nucleotide sequence: TGCAGTGCTACGGGGGGGACCAGCTCCTACAATGAGCAGTTCTTC.

The J gene is TRBJ2-1, the V gene TRBV15, with 8 positions matching TRBD1. Trimming at V came to 6 bases and at J to 5 bases, leaving 9 bases not matched to a gene. The CDR3 covers 15 residues. Germline V gene lookup returns CDR1 LNHNV and CDR2 YYDKDF (reference sequence). The CDR3 DNA reads TGTGCCACCAGATACAGGGGGACAATGGACAATGAGCAGTTCTTC. It yields the protein CATRYRGTMDNEQFF. The full variable domain, with the rest looked up from reference TRBV15 and TRBJ2-1, is DAMVIQNPRYQVTQFGKPVTLSCSQTLNHNVMYWYQQKSSQAPKLLFHYYDKDFNNEADTPDNFQSRRPNTSFCFLDIRSPGLGDTAMYLCATRYRGTMDNEQFFGPGTRLTVL.